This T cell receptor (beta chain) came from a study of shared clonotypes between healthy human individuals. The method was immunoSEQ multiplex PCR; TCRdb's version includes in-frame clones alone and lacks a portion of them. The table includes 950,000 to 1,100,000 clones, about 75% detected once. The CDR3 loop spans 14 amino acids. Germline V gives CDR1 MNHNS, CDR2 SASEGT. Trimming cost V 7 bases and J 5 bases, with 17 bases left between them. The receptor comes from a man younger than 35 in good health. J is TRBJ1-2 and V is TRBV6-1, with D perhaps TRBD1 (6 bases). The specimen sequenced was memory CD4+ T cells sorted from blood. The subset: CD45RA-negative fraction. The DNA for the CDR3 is TGTGCCAGCACGGGTCGGGGGGCCTGGTATGGCTACACCTTC. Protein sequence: CASTGRGAWYGYTF.